These 6 T cell receptor beta chains were all obtained from the same sample, sequenced in a study of T cell clusters in autoimmune cytopenias. Each sample's input was approximately 0.25 ug genomic DNA, roughly 38,000 genome equivalents. Multiplex touch-down PCR amplified TRB using TRB-A and TRB-B pools in one tube. TCRdb reprocessed the multiplex PCR reads and keeps a single row for each CDR3 protein, giving no DNA. The ten most abundant clones cover 3.1% of a sample with 8,800 or so distinct CDR3 sequences. The sequenced material came from peripheral blood. These receptors were obtained from a human donor with an autoimmune cytopenia or autoimmune hepatitis (not recorded which).

The chain links TRBV12-3 or TRBV12-4 to TRBJ2-5; no DNA is available, so the TRBD1 call from TCRdb remains unchecked. The CDR3 has 15 residues. The CDR3 is CASRGGQGGLETQYF.

The chain links TRBV18 to TRBJ2-2; TCRdb returns TRBD1, unconfirmable since there is no DNA. This CDR3 contains 13 residues. Germline CDR1 is KGHSH and CDR2 is LQKENI. The CDR3: CASSPGQTGELFF.

The V call is TRBV10-2, the J call TRBJ2-2; TCRdb names TRBD2, which stays unverified in the absence of DNA. The CDR3 has 13 residues. CDR1 and CDR2 (germline): WSHSY, SAAADI. CDR3 amino acids: CASLAGDGGELFF.

This clonotype is medium-sized by frequency. The chain recombines TRBV5-4 with TRBJ2-2; TCRdb indicates TRBD2, and absent DNA this call remains unverified. From germline, CDR1 is SGHNT and CDR2 YYREEE (reference sequence). The CDR3 length is 15 residues. The chain's CDR3 is CASSRTSGNTGELFF.

This chain uses TRBV5-1 with TRBJ2-4. CDR3 length: 17 amino acids. Germline V gives CDR1 SGHRS, CDR2 YFSETQ. The CDR3 sequence is CASSLSFGDLAKNIQYF.

Frequency places this clonotype as medium-sized. The chain recombines TRBV27 with TRBJ2-1; TCRdb indicates TRBD1, and absent DNA this call remains unverified. CDR1 and CDR2 from the germline V gene are MNHEY and SMNVEV (reference sequence). There are 19 residues in the CDR3. The CDR3: CASSLWVPDRGRPNNEQFF.